These 4 T cell receptor beta chains share one sample of origin, sequenced in a study of cytomegalovirus exposure and HLA in healthy donors (TCRdb year 2017). The library came from the immunoSEQ multiplex PCR assay. The table comes from immuneACCESS by way of TCRdb, which keeps in-frame sequences with V and J called. Part of the clones is missing from these tables; in studies checked, under half for an unresolved V gene and the rest for unknown reasons. The sample records approximately 160,000 clones, about 86% of which are singletons. The ten largest clones take up about 5.8% of the sample. Sequencing input: PBMCs. The receptors come from a woman aged 25 to 39 in good health and CMV-seronegative.

CDR3 nucleotides: TGTGCCACCAGCAGGACCGCCGCCACAGATACGCAGTATTTT. Translated, it gives CATSRTAATDTQYF. The chain combines TRBV15 with TRBJ2-3; no clear D. Germline loops: CDR1 LNHNV, CDR2 YYDKDF (reference sequence). The germline V and J ends were trimmed by 3 bases and 2 bases, with 9 bases remaining between them. CDR3 size: 14 residues.

The V and J genes are TRBV27 and TRBJ1-2; no firm D call. Germline lookup yields CDR1 MNHEY and CDR2 SMNVEV (reference sequence). The CDR3 is 13 residues long. V was cut by 3 bases and J by 8 bases, with 13 bases left in between. This CDR3 reads CASSLHAADGYTF. The CDR3 DNA reads as TGTGCCAGCAGTTTGCATGCGGCGGACGGCTACACCTTC.

The table lists this clone with many counts. The V gene is TRBV7-9, the J gene TRBJ1-4, with a weak D call TRBD1 (6 bases). CDR1 and CDR2 (germline): SEHNR, FQNEAQ (reference sequence). The length of the CDR3 is 12 residues. Trimming removed 5 bases at V and 5 bases at J, with 6 bases between. CDR3 nucleotides: TGTGCCAGCAGCGACAGGAATGAAAAACTGTTTTTT. Translated: CASSDRNEKLFF.

The chain uses TRBV9 and TRBJ2-7; unclear D gene. With 4 bases removed from V and 1 base from J, the gap between germline ends came to 12 bases. CDR1 is SGDLS and CDR2 is YYNGEE in the germline V gene. The length of the CDR3 is 14 residues. The CDR3 DNA is TGTGCCAGCAGCCCCCGGGCAGCATCCTACGAGCAGTACTTC. The encoded protein is CASSPRAASYEQYF.